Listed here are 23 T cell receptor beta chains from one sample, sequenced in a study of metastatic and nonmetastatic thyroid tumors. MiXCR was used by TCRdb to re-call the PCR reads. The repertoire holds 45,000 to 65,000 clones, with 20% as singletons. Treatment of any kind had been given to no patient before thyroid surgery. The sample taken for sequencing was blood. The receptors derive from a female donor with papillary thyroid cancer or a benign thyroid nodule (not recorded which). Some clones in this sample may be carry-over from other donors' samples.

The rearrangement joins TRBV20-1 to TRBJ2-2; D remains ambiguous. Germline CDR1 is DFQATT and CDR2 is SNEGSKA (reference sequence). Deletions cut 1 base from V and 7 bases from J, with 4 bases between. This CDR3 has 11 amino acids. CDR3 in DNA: TGCAGTGCTAGAGTAATCGGGGAGCTGTTTTTT. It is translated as CSARVIGELFF.

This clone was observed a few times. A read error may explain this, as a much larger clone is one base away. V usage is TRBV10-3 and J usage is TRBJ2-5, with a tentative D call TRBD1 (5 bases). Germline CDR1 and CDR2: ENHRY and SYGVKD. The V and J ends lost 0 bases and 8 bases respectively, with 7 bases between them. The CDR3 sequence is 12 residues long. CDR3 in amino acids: CAISESRDTQYF. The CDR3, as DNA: TGTGCCATCAGTGAGTCCAGGGATACCCAGTACTTC.

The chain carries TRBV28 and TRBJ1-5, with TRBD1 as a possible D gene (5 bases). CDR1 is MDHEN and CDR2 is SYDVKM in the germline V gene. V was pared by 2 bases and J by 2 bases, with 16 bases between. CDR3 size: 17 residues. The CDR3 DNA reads TGTGCCAGCAGTTTAGAGGAGCGGGACTTTGGCAATCAGCCCCAGCATTTT. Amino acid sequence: CASSLEERDFGNQPQHF.

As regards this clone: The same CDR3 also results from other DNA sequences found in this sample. Written as DNA, the CDR3 is TGTGCCAGCAGCTTCGAGGGGGGTGGGGATACGCAGTATTTT. Translating gives CASSFEGGGDTQYF. The chain links TRBV7-3 to TRBJ2-3; possibly TRBD1 or TRBD2 for D (6 bases each). Trimming removed 3 bases from V and 6 bases from J, with 13 bases in between. The CDR3 consists of 14 residues. CDR1 and CDR2 from the germline V gene are SGHTA and FQGTGA.

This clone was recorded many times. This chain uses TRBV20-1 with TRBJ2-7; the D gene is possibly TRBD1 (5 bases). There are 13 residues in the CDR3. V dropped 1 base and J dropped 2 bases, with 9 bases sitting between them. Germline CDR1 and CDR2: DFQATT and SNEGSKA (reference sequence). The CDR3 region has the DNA TGCAGTGCTAGAGTTGGACACCCCTACGAGCAGTACTTC. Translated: CSARVGHPYEQYF.

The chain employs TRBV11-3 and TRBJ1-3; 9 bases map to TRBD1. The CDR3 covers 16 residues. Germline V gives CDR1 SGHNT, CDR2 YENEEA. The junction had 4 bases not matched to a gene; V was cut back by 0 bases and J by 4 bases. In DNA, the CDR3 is TGTGCCAGCAGCTTAGAGGACAGGGGCTTCGGAAACACCATATATTTT. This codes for CASSLEDRGFGNTIYF.

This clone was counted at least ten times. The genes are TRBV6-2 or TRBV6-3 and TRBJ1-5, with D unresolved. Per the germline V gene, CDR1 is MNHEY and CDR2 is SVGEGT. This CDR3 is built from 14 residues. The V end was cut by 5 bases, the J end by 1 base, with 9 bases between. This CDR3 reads CASSNGASNQPQHF. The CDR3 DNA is TGTGCCAGCAGTAACGGAGCCAGCAATCAGCCCCAGCATTTT.

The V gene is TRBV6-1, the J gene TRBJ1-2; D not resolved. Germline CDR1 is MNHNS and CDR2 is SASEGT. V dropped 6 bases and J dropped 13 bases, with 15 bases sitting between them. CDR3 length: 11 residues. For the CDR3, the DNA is TGTGCCAGCAGAGGAATGTGGGTCTGCACCTTC. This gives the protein CASRGMWVCTF.

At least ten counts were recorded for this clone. The CDR3 spells CATSSGYEQYF. The CDR3 DNA follows: TGTGCCACATCCAGTGGCTACGAGCAGTACTTC. The V and J genes are TRBV24-1 and TRBJ2-7; D ambiguous. The CDR3 sequence is 11 residues long. Trimming shortened V by 10 bases and J by 3 bases, and 9 bases separated the two germline ends. The germline gives CDR1 KGHDR, CDR2 SFDVKD.

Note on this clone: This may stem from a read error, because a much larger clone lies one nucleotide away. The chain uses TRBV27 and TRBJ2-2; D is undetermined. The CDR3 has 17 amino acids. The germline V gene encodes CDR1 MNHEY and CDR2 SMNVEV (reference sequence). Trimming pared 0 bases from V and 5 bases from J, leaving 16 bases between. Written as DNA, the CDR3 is TGTGCCAGCAGTTTATCCGGGCCTTACTTTGGGACCGGGGAGCTGTTTTTT. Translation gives CASSLSGPYFGTGELFF.

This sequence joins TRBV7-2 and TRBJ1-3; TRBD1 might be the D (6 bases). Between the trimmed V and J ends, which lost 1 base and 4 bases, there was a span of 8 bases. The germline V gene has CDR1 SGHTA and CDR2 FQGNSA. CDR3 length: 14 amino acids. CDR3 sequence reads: CASSLETGGNTIYF. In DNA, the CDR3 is TGTGCCAGCAGCTTAGAAACAGGGGGAAACACCATATATTTT.

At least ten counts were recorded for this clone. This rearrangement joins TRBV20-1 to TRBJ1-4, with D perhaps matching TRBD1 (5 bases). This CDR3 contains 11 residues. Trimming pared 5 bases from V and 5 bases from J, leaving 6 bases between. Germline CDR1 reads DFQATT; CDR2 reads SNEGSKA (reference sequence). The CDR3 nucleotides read TGCAGTGCTGGGGACAATGAAAAACTGTTTTTT. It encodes CSAGDNEKLFF.

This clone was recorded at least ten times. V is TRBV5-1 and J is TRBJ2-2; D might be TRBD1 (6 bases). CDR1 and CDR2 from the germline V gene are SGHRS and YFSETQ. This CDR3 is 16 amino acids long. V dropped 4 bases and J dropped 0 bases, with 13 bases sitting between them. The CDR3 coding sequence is TGCGCCAGCAGCCCAGACCGGACAGCGAACACCGGGGAGCTGTTTTTT. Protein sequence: CASSPDRTANTGELFF.

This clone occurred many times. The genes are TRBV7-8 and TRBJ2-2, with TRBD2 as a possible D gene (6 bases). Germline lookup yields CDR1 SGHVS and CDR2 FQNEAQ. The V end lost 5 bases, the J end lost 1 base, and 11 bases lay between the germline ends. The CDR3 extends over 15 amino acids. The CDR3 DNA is TGTGCCAGCAGCCTGGGGGGTTGGAACACCGGGGAGCTGTTTTTT. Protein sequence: CASSLGGWNTGELFF.

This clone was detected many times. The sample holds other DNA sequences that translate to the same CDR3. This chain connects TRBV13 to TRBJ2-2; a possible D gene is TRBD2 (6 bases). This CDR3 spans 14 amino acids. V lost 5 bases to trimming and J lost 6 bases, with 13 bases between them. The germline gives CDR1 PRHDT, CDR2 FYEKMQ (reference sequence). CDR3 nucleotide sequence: TGTGCCAGCAGCCCAACCCGACTAGCCGGGGAGCTGTTTTTT. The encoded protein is CASSPTRLAGELFF.

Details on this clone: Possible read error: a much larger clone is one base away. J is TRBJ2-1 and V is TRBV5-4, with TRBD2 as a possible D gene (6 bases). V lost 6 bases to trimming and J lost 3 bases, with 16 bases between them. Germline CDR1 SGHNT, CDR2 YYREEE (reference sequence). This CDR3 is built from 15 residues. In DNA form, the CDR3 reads TGTGCCAGCATCCGGGACTCGACCAACTACAATGAGCAGTTCTTC. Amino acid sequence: CASIRDSTNYNEQFF.

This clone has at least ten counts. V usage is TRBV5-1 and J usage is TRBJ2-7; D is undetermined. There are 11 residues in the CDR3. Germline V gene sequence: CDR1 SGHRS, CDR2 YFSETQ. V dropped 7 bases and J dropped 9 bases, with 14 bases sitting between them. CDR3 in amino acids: CASSPRCGQYF. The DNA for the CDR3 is TGCGCCAGCTCCCCGAGGTGTGGGCAGTACTTC.

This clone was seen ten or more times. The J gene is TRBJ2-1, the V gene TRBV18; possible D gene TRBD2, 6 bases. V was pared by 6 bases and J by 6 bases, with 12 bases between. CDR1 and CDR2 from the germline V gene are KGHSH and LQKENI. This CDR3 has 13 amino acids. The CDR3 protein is CASSATRANEQFF. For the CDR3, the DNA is TGTGCCAGCTCCGCGACTAGGGCCAATGAGCAGTTCTTC.

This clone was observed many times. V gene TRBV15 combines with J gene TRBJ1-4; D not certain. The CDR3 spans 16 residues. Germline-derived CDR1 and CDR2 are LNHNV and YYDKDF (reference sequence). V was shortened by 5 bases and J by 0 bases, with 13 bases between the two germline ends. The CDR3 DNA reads TGTGCCACCAGCTCCCAGGTTGGGGCAACTAATGAAAAACTGTTTTTT. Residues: CATSSQVGATNEKLFF.

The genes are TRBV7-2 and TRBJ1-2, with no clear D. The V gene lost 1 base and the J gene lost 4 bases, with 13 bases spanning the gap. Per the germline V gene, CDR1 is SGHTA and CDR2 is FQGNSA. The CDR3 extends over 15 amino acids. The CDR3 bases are TGTGCCAGCAGCTTAGTAGCCCACGCCTCCTATGGCTACACCTTC. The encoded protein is CASSLVAHASYGYTF.

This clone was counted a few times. The DNA for the CDR3 is TGTGCCAGCACCAATCTTGGGGGCGGGTATAATTCACCCCTCCACTTT. It encodes CASTNLGGGYNSPLHF. J is TRBJ1-6 and V is TRBV28; possibly TRBD1 for D (6 bases). This CDR3 is 16 amino acids long. Germline loops: CDR1 MDHEN, CDR2 SYDVKM. V gave up 7 bases and J gave up 4 bases, with 17 bases separating them.

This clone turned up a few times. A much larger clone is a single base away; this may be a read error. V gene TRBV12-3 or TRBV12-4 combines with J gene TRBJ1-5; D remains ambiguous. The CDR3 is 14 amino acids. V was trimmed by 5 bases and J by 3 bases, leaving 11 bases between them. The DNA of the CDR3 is TGTGCCAGCAGTCAAATCGTAAACAATCAGCCCCAGCATTTT. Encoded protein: CASSQIVNNQPQHF.

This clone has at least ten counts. CDR3: CASSERGVDLEAFF. The CDR3 nucleotides read TGTGCCAGCAGTGAAAGGGGGGTAGACCTTGAAGCTTTCTTT. The rearrangement joins TRBV6-1 to TRBJ1-1, with TRBD1 as a possible D gene (6 bases). Germline V gene sequence: CDR1 MNHNS, CDR2 SASEGT. Trimming shortened V by 2 bases and J by 7 bases, and 14 bases separated the two germline ends. The CDR3 is 14 amino acids.